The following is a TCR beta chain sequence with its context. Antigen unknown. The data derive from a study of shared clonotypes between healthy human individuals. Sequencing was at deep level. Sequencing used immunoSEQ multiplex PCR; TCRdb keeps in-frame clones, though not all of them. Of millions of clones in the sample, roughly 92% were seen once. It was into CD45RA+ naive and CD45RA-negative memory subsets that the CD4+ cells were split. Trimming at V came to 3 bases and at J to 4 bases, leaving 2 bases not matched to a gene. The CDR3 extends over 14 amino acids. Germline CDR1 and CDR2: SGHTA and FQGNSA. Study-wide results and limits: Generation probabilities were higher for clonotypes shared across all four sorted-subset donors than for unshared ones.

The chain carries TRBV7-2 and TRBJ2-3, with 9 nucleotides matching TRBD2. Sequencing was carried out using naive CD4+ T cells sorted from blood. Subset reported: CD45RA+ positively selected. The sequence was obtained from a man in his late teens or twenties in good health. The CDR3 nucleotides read TGTGCCAGCAGCTTCCGACTAGCGGCAGATACGCAGTATTTT. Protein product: CASSFRLAADTQYF.